The 9 T cell receptor beta chains presented below share a single source sample, sequenced in a study of T-cell memory formation after mild COVID-19. TCRdb used MiXCR to reprocess the 5' RACE reads, holding one entry per CDR3 protein. The data hold 150,000 to 200,000 distinct CDR3 sequences, with over 10% observed a single time. The specimen sequenced was PBMCs or a T cell subset sorted from them (not recorded which). These receptors all come from a man between 18 and 35 years old who had mild COVID-19 (a few samples of this study predate the infection). Cell type and time point are not known.

In this sample, this clonotype turned up many times. This chain uses TRBV12-3 or TRBV12-4 with TRBJ2-2, with D perhaps TRBD1 (5 bases). The CDR3 is 15 residues long. The germline V and J ends were trimmed by 2 bases and 0 bases, with 7 bases remaining between them. The CDR3 coding sequence is TGTGCCAGCAGTTTACAGGGTACGAACACCGGGGAGCTGTTTTTT. It codes for CASSLQGTNTGELFF.

There are a few counts of this clonotype. The rearrangement links TRBV7-2 to TRBJ1-1, with D possibly being TRBD1 (6 bases). Trimming stripped 3 bases from V and 2 bases from J, with 10 bases between. The CDR3 has 14 residues. The germline V gene encodes CDR1 SGHTA and CDR2 FQGNSA. The CDR3 reads CASSFLGGNTEAFF. CDR3 DNA sequence: TGTGCCAGCAGCTTTTTAGGGGGTAACACTGAAGCTTTCTTT.

This clonotype has more than one count but fewer than ten. The rearrangement uses TRBV28 and TRBJ2-2; D is possibly TRBD1 or TRBD2 (5 bases each). The CDR3 runs 13 residues. V lost 6 bases and J 7 bases, leaving 12 bases between the germline ends. Looked up from germline, CDR1 is MDHEN and CDR2 is SYDVKM. CDR3 residues: CASSGTLLGELFF. In DNA, the CDR3 is TGTGCCAGCAGCGGGACCCTGCTCGGGGAGCTGTTTTTT. Complete variable domain (other parts from reference TRBV28 and TRBJ2-2): DVKVTQSSRYLVKRTGEKVFLECVQDMDHENMFWYRQDPGLGLRLIYFSYDVKMKEKGDIPEGYSVSREKKERFSLILESASTNQTSMYLCASSGTLLGELFFGEGSRLTVL.

The V call is TRBV25-1, the J call TRBJ1-5; D remains ambiguous. V shed 2 bases and J shed 4 bases, with 12 bases lying between them. This CDR3 has 15 residues. The germline V gene has CDR1 MGHDK and CDR2 SYGVNS. The DNA for the CDR3 is TGTGCCAGCAGTGAACTAGGGATGGGAAATCAGCCCCAGCATTTT. It translates to CASSELGMGNQPQHF. The full variable domain, its missing parts supplied by reference TRBV25-1 and TRBJ1-5, is EADIYQTPRYLVIGTGKKITLECSQTMGHDKMYWYQQDPGMELHLIHYSYGVNSTEKGDLSSESTVSRIRTEHFPLTLESARPSHTSQYLCASSELGMGNQPQHFGDGTRLSIL.

The chain recombines TRBV11-2 with TRBJ2-3, with 13 nucleotides matching TRBD2. The trim removed 2 bases at V and 1 base at J, leaving 3 bases unmatched. Germline V gives CDR1 SGHAT, CDR2 FQNNGV. The length of the CDR3 is 17 residues. This chain's CDR3 is CASSLTSGGAGTDTQYF. In nucleotides, the CDR3 is TGTGCCAGCAGCTTAACTAGCGGGGGGGCGGGCACAGATACGCAGTATTTT.

The table lists this clonotype with a few counts. The chain recombines TRBV20-1 with TRBJ2-5; 8 bases fit TRBD2. The V segment lost 6 bases and the J segment 7 bases; nucleotides outside the gene matches: 13. Germline V CDR1 and CDR2: DFQATT, SNEGSKA (reference sequence). CDR3 length equals 14 residues. CDR3 coding DNA: TGCAGTGCGGGACGGGGGGGCCTGGTGGGGACCCAGTACTTC. It is translated as CSAGRGGLVGTQYF.

This chain uses TRBV20-1 with TRBJ2-5, with D unclear. This CDR3 is built from 12 residues. Trimming took 0 bases from V and 4 from J, leaving 6 bases between them. Germline V gene lookup returns CDR1 DFQATT and CDR2 SNEGSKA (reference sequence). CDR3 sequence: CSARETRETQYF. The CDR3 DNA reads as TGCAGTGCTAGAGAGACGCGAGAGACCCAGTACTTC.

This clonotype has a handful of counts. The genes are TRBV10-3 and TRBJ2-7; D possibly matches TRBD1 or TRBD2 (5 bases each). Germline-derived CDR1 and CDR2 are ENHRY and SYGVKD. The CDR3 spans 13 residues. V was clipped by 8 bases and J by 1 base, with 12 bases between them. The CDR3 loop reads CAIASGRSYEQYV. CDR3 nucleotide sequence: TGTGCCATCGCATCAGGGAGATCCTACGAGCAGTACGTC.

The sample holds a few counts of this clonotype. The V gene is TRBV7-2, the J gene TRBJ2-5; 9 nucleotides match TRBD1. The CDR3 runs 14 residues. Germline CDR1 and CDR2: SGHTA and FQGNSA. V trimming: 5 bases; J trimming: 5 bases; junction bases outside the gene matches: 6. This CDR3 is CASSPQGAVETQYF. The CDR3 DNA sequence: TGTGCCAGCAGCCCACAGGGGGCGGTGGAGACCCAGTACTTC.